Below, one TCR beta chain is given with its context. The table came from immunoSEQ multiplex PCR; TCRdb's copy has only in-frame clones and leaves some out. The sample shows tens of thousands of clones, roughly 76% of them seen only once. The record originates from a study of blood T cell repertoires in COVID-19. CDR3 length: 13 residues. Trimming cost V 6 bases and J 1 base, with 9 bases left between them. Germline assignment: CDR1 SNHLY and CDR2 FYNNEI. The chain links TRBV2 to TRBJ2-5; possible D gene TRBD2, 5 bases. The receptor's source is a woman aged 60-70 years with acute or convalescent COVID-19. The sample consisted of peripheral blood. CDR3 loop: CASSISGQETQYF. CDR3 DNA sequence: TGTGCCAGCAGCATAAGCGGCCAAGAGACCCAGTACTTC.